The next 5 T cell receptor beta chains were all read from a single sample in a study of T cell repertoires in cytomegalovirus infection. No antigen is known for these receptors. MiXCR, run by TCRdb on the reads, gives a single entry per CDR3 protein. Of around 900,000 distinct CDR3 sequences listed, roughly 30% are singletons. The specimen was cultured CD8+ T cells from PBMCs, collected from culture after CMV antigen stimulation. The receptors here all came from a human donor in good health (CMV status not recorded). Some clones in this sample may be carry-over from other donors' samples.

The chain joins TRBV6-1 to TRBJ1-4; D remains unclear. The CDR3 is 14 residues long. Trimming removed 6 bases from V and 0 bases from J, with 8 bases in between. The germline V gene encodes CDR1 MNHNS and CDR2 SASEGT. The CDR3 bases are TGTGCCAGCAGGGCGGTACCAACTAATGAAAAACTGTTTTTT. Amino acids: CASRAVPTNEKLFF.

The CDR3 spells CASSLYTGSYNEQFF. The CDR3 region has the DNA TGTGCCAGCAGCTTATACACGGGCTCCTACAATGAGCAGTTCTTC. The gene calls are TRBV6-1 and TRBJ2-1, with D unresolved. Germline CDR1 reads MNHNS; CDR2 reads SASEGT. The V gene lost 6 bases and the J gene lost 0 bases, with 12 bases spanning the gap. This CDR3 is built from 15 residues.

This clonotype was counted between two and nine times. The CDR3 sequence: CATSRARGLASYEQYF. The CDR3 DNA sequence: TGTGCCACCAGCAGAGCAAGGGGCCTTGCGTCCTACGAGCAGTACTTC. This chain joins TRBV15 and TRBJ2-7; tentative D call: TRBD1 (5 bases). V dropped 1 base and J dropped 1 base, with 14 bases sitting between them. Germline V gene lookup returns CDR1 LNHNV and CDR2 YYDKDF (reference sequence). The CDR3 is 16 residues long.

The chain joins TRBV6-5 to TRBJ1-5; 8 bases fit TRBD1. V lost 0 bases to trimming and J lost 5 bases; unmatched junction nucleotides: 6. Germline V gene data show CDR1 as MNHEY and CDR2 as SVGAGI. This CDR3 region has 16 residues. CDR3 bases: TGTGCCAGCAGTTACTCATCAGGGGGCTCCGATCAGCCCCAGCATTTT. This encodes CASSYSSGGSDQPQHF.

This clonotype was counted a few times. The rearrangement links TRBV5-1 to TRBJ1-1; 7 positions match TRBD1. The V gene's germline CDR1 is SGHRS and CDR2 YFSETQ. The V gene end was trimmed by 4 bases and the J gene end by 6 bases; junction bases not matched to a gene: 9. The CDR3 totals 14 residues. The CDR3, as DNA: TGCGCCAGCAGCGGCAAGGGGGCCCAGGCTGAAGCTTTCTTT. This encodes CASSGKGAQAEAFF.